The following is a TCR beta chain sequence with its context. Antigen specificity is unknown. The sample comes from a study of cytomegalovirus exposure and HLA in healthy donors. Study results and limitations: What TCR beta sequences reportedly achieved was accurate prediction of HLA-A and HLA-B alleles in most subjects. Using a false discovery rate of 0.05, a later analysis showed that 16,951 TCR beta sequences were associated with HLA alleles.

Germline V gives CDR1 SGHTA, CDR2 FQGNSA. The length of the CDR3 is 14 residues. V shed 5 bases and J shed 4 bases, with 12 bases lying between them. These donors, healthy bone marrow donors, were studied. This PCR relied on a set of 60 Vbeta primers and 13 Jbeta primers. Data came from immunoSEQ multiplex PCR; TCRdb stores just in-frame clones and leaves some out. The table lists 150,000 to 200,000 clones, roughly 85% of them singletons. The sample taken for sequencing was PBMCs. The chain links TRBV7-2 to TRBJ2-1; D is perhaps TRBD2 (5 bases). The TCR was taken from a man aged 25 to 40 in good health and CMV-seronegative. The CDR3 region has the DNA TGTGCCAGCAGCCCACTCCGGGAATACAATGAGCAGTTCTTC. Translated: CASSPLREYNEQFF.